This TCR beta chain was retrieved from a study of T cell responses to AZD1222 COVID-19 vaccine. This clone was counted once. The antigen remains undetermined. Clones were sequenced by immunoSEQ multiplex PCR, and TCRdb holds only the in-frame ones, with some missing. The sample holds 140,000 or so clones, roughly 90% seen once. The CDR3 is made up of 11 amino acids. V was trimmed by 7 bases and J by 7 bases, leaving 9 bases between them. Per germline, CDR1 WNHNN and CDR2 SYGVQD (reference sequence). The study, taken as a whole, reports: Regions left unmutated in variants are reportedly the target of nearly half of spike-specific TCRs. An increase in Spike-specific TCR breadth and depth was observed after two AZD1222 doses. A mostly white British donor set with more females was recruited, and clonal diversity was possibly underestimated.

The clonotype comes from an adult who received the AZD1222 COVID-19 vaccine. The chain links TRBV10-1 to TRBJ2-3, with unresolved D. The sample consisted of peripheral blood, taken 28 days after the second AZD1222 dose. Written as DNA, the CDR3 is TGCGCCAGCAAGGTAAACCATACGCAGTATTTT. It encodes CASKVNHTQYF.